The clone carrying this T cell receptor beta chain was found a few times. What it recognizes is unknown. Trimming pared 0 bases from V and 4 bases from J, leaving 13 bases between. Germline-derived CDR1 and CDR2 are LGHNA and YNFKEQ. The CDR3 runs to 16 residues. This sample is part of a study of T cells after posttransplantation cyclophosphamide. Study results and caveats: Blood and skin or GI T cell repertoires showed limited TRB overlap. Donor CD8+ memory clones often dominated recipient blood repertoires at later times. Recipient CMV seropositivity and CMV reactivation strongly tracked TRB clonality.

Method: immunoSEQ multiplex PCR; TCRdb's copy keeps in-frame clones and lacks some. The sample lists some 6,900 clones, around nine tenths occurring once. Cyclophosphamide on days +3 and +4 followed busulfan-fludarabine conditioning and a marrow graft. This TCR came from a male patient between 55 and 70 years old who received an allogeneic stem cell transplant from a related donor and was CMV-positive. The T cells may partly be graft donor cells. The chain uses TRBV4-2 and TRBJ2-1; weak D call: TRBD2 (5 bases). The input for sequencing was CD8+ T cells sorted from blood, taken after allogeneic stem cell transplant with posttransplant cyclophosphamide. The chain's CDR3 is CASSQEGSSGYNEQFF. CDR3 nucleotides: TGTGCCAGCAGCCAAGAGGGCAGTTCGGGGTACAATGAGCAGTTCTTC.